Listed below are T cell receptor beta chains from one sample, sequenced in a study of cytotoxic CD8 clonotypes in ibrutinib-treated CLL. The data were produced by immunoSEQ multiplex PCR, yet TCRdb's version contains in-frame clones alone and is incomplete. Altogether 200,000 to 250,000 clones are present, roughly 77% being singletons, with the ten largest covering approximately 6.3%. Sequenced here: PBMCs, sampled after 12 months of ibrutinib treatment. The receptors derive from a human donor with chronic lymphocytic leukemia. Each CDR3 is given with its conserved first and last residue. The order of the fields is clone size, D gene, V gene, J gene, CDR3 protein, CDR3 DNA. D genes are given only for firm matches. Size tells how often a clone was seen (once, few, many) or the class of an expanded clone, and some rows leave it out.

size: NA; D: TRBD2; V: TRBV7-2; J: TRBJ2-5; CDR3: CASSGSRREGAETQYF; DNA: TGTGCCAGCAGCGGCAGCAGGCGGGAGGGTGCGGAGACCCAGTACTTC
size: NA; D: TRBD1; V: TRBV29-1; J: TRBJ1-2; CDR3: CSAGQGTSIGYTF; DNA: TGCAGCGCAGGACAGGGGACATCGATCGGCTACACCTTC
size: NA; D: TRBD1; V: TRBV10-3; J: TRBJ1-3; CDR3: CAISPQGAGGNTIYF; DNA: TGTGCCATCAGTCCACAGGGGGCGGGCGGAAACACCATATATTTT
size: NA; D: NA; V: TRBV19; J: TRBJ1-4; CDR3: CASSTDRGYEKLFF; DNA: TGTGCCAGTAGTACCGACAGAGGTTATGAAAAACTGTTTTTT
size: NA; D: TRBD1; V: TRBV9; J: TRBJ1-2; CDR3: CASSVHRGTLSSNYGYTF; DNA: TGTGCCAGCAGCGTCCACAGGGGTACTCTTTCCTCAAACTATGGCTACACCTTC
size: NA; D: NA; V: TRBV7-2; J: TRBJ1-5; CDR3: CASSLDRPSNQPQHF; DNA: TGTGCCAGCAGCTTAGATCGTCCGAGCAATCAGCCCCAGCATTTT
size: NA; D: NA; V: TRBV4-3; J: TRBJ2-7; CDR3: CASSLNTVYEQYF; DNA: TGCGCCAGCAGCCTTAATACCGTATACGAGCAGTACTTC
size: NA; D: NA; V: TRBV6-5; J: TRBJ1-1; CDR3: CASSYDRGRDTEAFF; DNA: TGTGCCAGCAGTTACGATCGGGGCCGGGACACTGAAGCTTTCTTT
size: NA; D: NA; V: TRBV7-3; J: TRBJ2-1; CDR3: CASSLTPTSSYNEQFF; DNA: TGTGCCAGCAGCTTAACCCCAACTAGCTCCTACAATGAGCAGTTCTTC
size: NA; D: NA; V: TRBV15; J: TRBJ2-7; CDR3: CATSRDRGVAYF; DNA: TGTGCCACCAGCAGAGATCGCGGGGTAGCGTACTTC
size: NA; D: TRBD1; V: TRBV28; J: TRBJ1-1; CDR3: CASSYRDRAAWGAFF; DNA: TGTGCCAGCAGTTACCGGGACAGGGCGGCTTGGGGAGCTTTCTTT
size: NA; D: NA; V: TRBV19; J: TRBJ1-4; CDR3: CAASQGYEKLFF; DNA: TGTGCCGCCTCACAGGGTTATGAAAAACTGTTTTTT
size: NA; D: TRBD2; V: TRBV6-7; J: TRBJ2-1; CDR3: CASSSGTSGYNEQFF; DNA: TGTGCCAGCAGCTCCGGGACTAGCGGCTACAATGAGCAGTTCTTC
size: NA; D: TRBD1; V: TRBV19; J: TRBJ1-5; CDR3: CASSRPVGTGGTEPQHF; DNA: TGTGCCAGTAGTCGCCCGGTAGGGACAGGGGGCACGGAGCCCCAGCATTTT
size: few; D: NA; V: TRBV2; J: TRBJ2-3; CDR3: CASTEHTDTQYF; DNA: TGTGCCAGCACCGAACACACAGATACGCAGTATTTT
size: NA; D: TRBD1; V: TRBV5-1; J: TRBJ1-4; CDR3: CASSLGQGAQVEKLFF; DNA: TGCGCCAGCAGCTTGGGACAGGGGGCGCAGGTTGAAAAACTGTTTTTT
size: NA; D: TRBD1; V: TRBV25-1; J: TRBJ2-3; CDR3: CASSGTSRDRGFTDTQYF; DNA: TGTGCCAGCAGTGGAACCTCCAGGGACAGGGGTTTCACAGATACGCAGTATTTT
size: NA; D: NA; V: TRBV6-6; J: TRBJ2-3; CDR3: CASNNPVLPGTDTQYF; DNA: TGTGCCAGCAACAACCCGGTCCTCCCTGGCACAGATACGCAGTATTTT
size: NA; D: NA; V: TRBV4-1; J: TRBJ1-6; CDR3: CASSAPRDKDSPLHF; DNA: TGCGCCAGCAGCGCTCCCCGGGACAAAGATTCACCCCTCCACTTT
size: NA; D: NA; V: TRBV2; J: TRBJ2-3; CDR3: CASTWASTYNTDTQYF; DNA: TGTGCCAGCACTTGGGCTTCCACATACAACACAGATACGCAGTATTTT
size: NA; D: NA; V: TRBV11-2; J: TRBJ2-5; CDR3: CASSLDPGTQETQYF; DNA: TGTGCCAGCAGCTTAGATCCGGGAACCCAAGAGACCCAGTACTTC
size: NA; D: NA; V: TRBV28; J: TRBJ2-3; CDR3: CASSLKVRGTDTQYF; DNA: TGTGCCAGCAGTTTAAAGGTCAGGGGAACAGATACGCAGTATTTT
size: NA; D: NA; V: TRBV28; J: TRBJ2-3; CDR3: CASSFSRTDREYF; DNA: TGTGCCAGCAGTTTCTCGCGGACAGATCGAGAGTATTTT
size: NA; D: TRBD2; V: TRBV28; J: TRBJ2-7; CDR3: CASRGRSGGAFEQYF; DNA: TGTGCCAGCAGGGGTCGCAGCGGGGGAGCTTTCGAGCAGTACTTC
size: NA; D: NA; V: TRBV27; J: TRBJ1-2; CDR3: CASSLYAGPYGYTF; DNA: TGTGCCAGCAGTTTATACGCGGGCCCCTATGGCTACACCTTC
size: NA; D: NA; V: TRBV30; J: TRBJ2-3; CDR3: CAWTWGNTDTQYF; DNA: TGTGCCTGGACTTGGGGCAACACAGATACGCAGTATTTT
size: NA; D: NA; V: TRBV5-6; J: TRBJ1-1; CDR3: CASSSLGILNTEAFF; DNA: TGTGCCAGCAGCTCGCTGGGGATACTGAACACTGAAGCTTTCTTT
size: NA; D: TRBD2; V: TRBV29-1; J: TRBJ2-3; CDR3: CSYNYPTSYGTQYF; DNA: TGCAGCTACAACTACCCGACTAGCTACGGTACGCAGTATTTT
size: NA; D: TRBD1; V: TRBV6-1; J: TRBJ2-5; CDR3: CASSDSRGRWETQYF; DNA: TGTGCCAGCAGTGATAGCAGGGGGCGTTGGGAGACCCAGTACTTC
size: NA; D: NA; V: TRBV4-3; J: TRBJ2-1; CDR3: CASSQLALNSYNEQFF; DNA: TGCGCCAGCAGCCAACTCGCACTTAACTCCTACAATGAGCAGTTCTTC
size: NA; D: NA; V: TRBV20-1; J: TRBJ2-7; CDR3: CSAWRHYEQYF; DNA: TGCAGTGCGTGGCGCCACTACGAGCAGTACTTC
size: NA; D: NA; V: TRBV5-1; J: TRBJ2-7; CDR3: CASSLSLPGEQYF; DNA: TGCGCCAGCAGCTTGAGTCTACCGGGCGAGCAGTACTTC
size: NA; D: NA; V: TRBV27; J: TRBJ2-1; CDR3: CASSLSGKFSYNEQFF; DNA: TGTGCCAGCAGTTTATCGGGAAAATTCTCCTACAATGAGCAGTTCTTC
size: NA; D: NA; V: TRBV4-1; J: TRBJ1-1; CDR3: CASSQSTLGDTEAFF; DNA: TGCGCCAGCAGCCAATCAACACTTGGGGACACTGAAGCTTTCTTT
size: NA; D: NA; V: TRBV7-2; J: TRBJ2-1; CDR3: CASSLGDTYNEQFF; DNA: TGTGCCAGCAGCTTGGGGGACACCTACAATGAGCAGTTCTTC
size: NA; D: NA; V: TRBV9; J: TRBJ2-1; CDR3: CASSAQVSSYNEQFF; DNA: TGTGCCAGCAGCGCACAGGTGAGCTCCTACAATGAGCAGTTCTTC
size: NA; D: NA; V: TRBV6-4; J: TRBJ2-7; CDR3: CASSDPNQEFYEQYF; DNA: TGTGCCAGCAGTGACCCAAACCAGGAATTCTACGAGCAGTACTTC
size: NA; D: NA; V: TRBV6-1; J: TRBJ2-7; CDR3: CASSAQGLEQYF; DNA: TGTGCCAGCAGTGCCCAGGGGTTGGAGCAGTACTTC
size: NA; D: NA; V: TRBV7-3; J: TRBJ2-3; CDR3: CASSRGPDTQYF; DNA: TGTGCCAGCAGTCGAGGACCAGATACGCAGTATTTT
size: NA; D: TRBD1; V: TRBV4-2; J: TRBJ1-1; CDR3: CASSQPGQGGAEAFF; DNA: TGTGCCAGCAGCCAACCGGGACAGGGGGGTGCTGAAGCTTTCTTT
size: NA; D: NA; V: TRBV28; J: TRBJ1-5; CDR3: CASSLGRDINSNQPQHF; DNA: TGTGCCAGCAGTTTAGGCCGGGACATTAATAGCAATCAGCCCCAGCATTTT
size: once; D: NA; V: TRBV5-1; J: TRBJ1-5; CDR3: CASSLASGNSYQPQHF; DNA: TGCGCCAGCAGCTTGGCGTCAGGAAATAGCTATCAGCCCCAGCATTTT